This T cell receptor beta chain was identified during a study of human T cells and chemical hapten exposure. TCRdb reprocessed the RACE reads with MiXCR, giving one entry per CDR3 protein. Of around 130,000 distinct CDR3 sequences in the sample, around 10% were seen once. The CDR3 has 17 residues. Germline CDR1 MDHEN, CDR2 SYDVKM. The J segment lost 8 bases and the V segment lost 4 bases, leaving 16 bases of the junction unmatched. This clonotype showed up many times. Its specificity is unknown. Time point here: patch test 3, about 24 weeks after DPC sensitization. Sample treatment: therapeutic diphenylcyclopropenone sensitization with weekly scalp DPC. Study findings and constraints: The formation of large CDR3 similarity clusters by expanded TCRs significantly exceeded that of controls.

The chain joins TRBV28 to TRBJ2-4; 8 bases match TRBD1. This sequence was found in a woman in her fifties or sixties with alopecia areata. Some clones in this sample may be carry-over from other donors' samples. The sample here was whole blood, taken in connection with sensitization to the hapten diphenylcyclopropenone (DPC). CDR3 nucleotides: TGTGCCAGCAGTTCGTTAGGACAGGGCTCCCGTAAGGACATTCAGTACTTC. This translates into CASSSLGQGSRKDIQYF.